This entry features one T cell receptor beta chain sequence. The antigen this receptor binds is unknown. Base qualities were left out, and no much larger clone turns up one base away. The sample belongs to a study of CD8+CD57+ T cells in acquired aplastic anemia (dated by TCRdb to the late 2010s). Broadly, across the study: On average, sorted CD4+ and CD8+ cells yielded 3.2 ug of extracted DNA, with a range of roughly 0.18 to 27.4 ug. Mean read counts for healthy donor samples were around 10 million for CD4+ cells and 11.0 million for CD8+ cells.

TCR repertoires of sorted CD4+ and CD8+ blood T cells from severe aplastic anemia patients and healthy subjects were deep-sequenced in the study. Ficoll-Paque density gradient centrifugation was used to isolate peripheral blood mononuclear cells. CD4+ and CD8+ T cells were sorted by FACS or magnetic beads before DNA extraction. Summary of the overall study and its limitations: Patients and healthy controls showed no significant difference in CD8+ Simpson's diversity (P=0.060). Although 25 to 30 CD8+ CDR3 sequences were shared by patients and controls, these sequences appeared highly expressed in patients and within the immunodominant clones of patients.

The CDR3 sequence holds 13 residues, the cysteine and phenylalanine included. Of the read, only the CDR3 DNA is kept; its 39 bases are in frame from base 1. The junction shows trimming of 7 bases on V and 8 bases on J, and the gene matches do not reach 11 bases of it. Per the germline V gene, SQVTM is the CDR1 and ANQGSEA is the CDR2. TCR beta VDJ combination and CDR3 sequence profiling used genomic DNA as the template. An Illumina HiSeq 2000 was the platform used for TCR repertoire sequencing. The authors' pipeline ran thus. Repertoires were assessed using TRBV/TRBJ rearrangement plots, CDR3 size and DJ length profiles, and Simpson's diversity index. The most abundant DNA sequence in the deep sequencing data was taken as the immunodominant clone. CDR3 amino acid sequences were checked for sharing between subjects and were compared against published repertoires and the VDJdb database. In-frame beta chains were kept once TCRdb had trimmed the public reads at Q25 with fastp and called clones with MiXCR. One record per CDR3 amino acid sequence lists the most common genes and DNA. The V and J calls were determined by TCRdb, not by the authors. The sample contains roughly 130,000 distinct CDR3 sequences, roughly 50% of them found a single time. Around 2.5% of the sample comes from the top ten.

The TCR originated in a human donor in good health, serving as a control. Sequenced sample: sorted CD4+, CD8+, or CD8+CD57+ T cells (not recorded which) from PBMCs. The V and J genes are TRBV29-1 and TRBJ1-2, with 9 bases aligning to TRBD1. The CDR3 sequence is CSGGQGITLGYTF. The nucleotide sequence reads as follows: TGCAGCGGGGGACAGGGAATAACTCTCGGCTACACCTTC.